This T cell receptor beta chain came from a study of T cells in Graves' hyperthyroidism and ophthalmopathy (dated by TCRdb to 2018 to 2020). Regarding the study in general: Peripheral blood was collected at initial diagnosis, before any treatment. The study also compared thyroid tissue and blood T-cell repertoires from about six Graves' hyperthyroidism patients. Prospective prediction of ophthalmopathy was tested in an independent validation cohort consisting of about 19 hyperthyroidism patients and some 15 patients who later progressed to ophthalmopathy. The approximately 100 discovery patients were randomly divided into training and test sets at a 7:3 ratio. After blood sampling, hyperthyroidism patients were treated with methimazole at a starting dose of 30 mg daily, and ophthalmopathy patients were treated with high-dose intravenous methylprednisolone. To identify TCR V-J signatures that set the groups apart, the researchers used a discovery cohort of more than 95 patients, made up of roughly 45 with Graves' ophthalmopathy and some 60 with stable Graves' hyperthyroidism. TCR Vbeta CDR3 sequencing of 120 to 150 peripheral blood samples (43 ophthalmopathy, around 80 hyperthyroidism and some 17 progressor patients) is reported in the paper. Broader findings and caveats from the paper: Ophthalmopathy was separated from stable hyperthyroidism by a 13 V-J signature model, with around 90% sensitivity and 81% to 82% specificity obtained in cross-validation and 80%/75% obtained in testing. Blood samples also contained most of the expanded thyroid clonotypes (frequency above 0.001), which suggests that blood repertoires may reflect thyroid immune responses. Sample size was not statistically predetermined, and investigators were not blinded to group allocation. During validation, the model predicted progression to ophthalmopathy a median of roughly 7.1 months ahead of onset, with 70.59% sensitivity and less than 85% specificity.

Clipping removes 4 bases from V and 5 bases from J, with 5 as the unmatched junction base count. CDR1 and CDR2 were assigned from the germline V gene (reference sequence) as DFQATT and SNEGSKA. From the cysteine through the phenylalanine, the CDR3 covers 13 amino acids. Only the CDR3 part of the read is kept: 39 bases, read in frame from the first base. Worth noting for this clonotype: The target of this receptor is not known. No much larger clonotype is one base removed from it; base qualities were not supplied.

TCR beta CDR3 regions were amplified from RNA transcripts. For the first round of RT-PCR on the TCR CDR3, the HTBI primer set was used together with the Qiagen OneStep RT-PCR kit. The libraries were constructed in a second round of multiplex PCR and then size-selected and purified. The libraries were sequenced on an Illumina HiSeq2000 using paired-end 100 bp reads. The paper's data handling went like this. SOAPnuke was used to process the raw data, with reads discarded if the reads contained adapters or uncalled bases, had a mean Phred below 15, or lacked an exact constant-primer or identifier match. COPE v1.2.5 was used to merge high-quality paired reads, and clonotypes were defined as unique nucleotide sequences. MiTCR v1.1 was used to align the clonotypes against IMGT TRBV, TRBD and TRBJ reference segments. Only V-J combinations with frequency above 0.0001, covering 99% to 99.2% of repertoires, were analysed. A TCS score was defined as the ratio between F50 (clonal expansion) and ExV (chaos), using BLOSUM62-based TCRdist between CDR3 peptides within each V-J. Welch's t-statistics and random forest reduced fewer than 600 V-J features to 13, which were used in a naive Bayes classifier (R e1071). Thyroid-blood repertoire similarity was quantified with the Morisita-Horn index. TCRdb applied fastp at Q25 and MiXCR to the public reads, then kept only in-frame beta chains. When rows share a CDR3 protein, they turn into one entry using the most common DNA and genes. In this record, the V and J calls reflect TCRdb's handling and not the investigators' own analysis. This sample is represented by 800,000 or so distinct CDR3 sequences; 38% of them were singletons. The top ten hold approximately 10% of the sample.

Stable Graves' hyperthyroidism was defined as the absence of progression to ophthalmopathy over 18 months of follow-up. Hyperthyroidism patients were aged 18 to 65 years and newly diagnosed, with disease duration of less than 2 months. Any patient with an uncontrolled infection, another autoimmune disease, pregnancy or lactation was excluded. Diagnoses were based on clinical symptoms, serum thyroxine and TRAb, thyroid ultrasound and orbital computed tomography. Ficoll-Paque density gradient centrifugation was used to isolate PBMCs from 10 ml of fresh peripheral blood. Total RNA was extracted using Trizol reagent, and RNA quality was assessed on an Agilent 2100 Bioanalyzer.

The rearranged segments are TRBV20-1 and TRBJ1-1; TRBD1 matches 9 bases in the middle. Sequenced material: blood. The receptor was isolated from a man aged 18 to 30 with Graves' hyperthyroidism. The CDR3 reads CSAIYRGRTEAFF. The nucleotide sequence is TGCAGTGCTATATACAGGGGGCGTACTGAAGCTTTCTTT.